There are many counts of the clone carrying this T cell receptor (beta chain). Its matching antigen is unknown. The data stem from a study of molecular identifiers for immune sequencing clone quantification. The ends were cut back, 0 bases at V and 0 bases at J, with 9 bases in the middle. CDR1 is DFQATT and CDR2 is SNEGSKA in the germline V gene (reference sequence). CDR3 length: 14 residues. Preparation methods for the bulk TCR libraries were those previously described, with listed TCR primers. TCRdb fed the PCR reads into MiXCR, producing one record per CDR3 protein. Among tens of thousands of distinct CDR3 sequences listed, 15% to 20% were seen once. Points from the study as a whole: Over 99% of effector molecules, yet under 1% of naive-cell molecules, were held by clones above 20 RNA copies. Highly expanded clone sizes could be underestimated by identical TCR molecules sharing a barcode.

The genes are TRBV20-1 and TRBJ2-7; maybe TRBD2 (6 bases). What was sequenced was naive CD8+ T cells from blood, with Jurkat cell RNA spiked in. The subset is: FACS-sorted CD8+CD4-CCR7+CD45RA+ naive T cells. The origin of this receptor is a human donor in good health. Some libraries in this study had Jurkat cell RNA spiked in. CDR3: CSARELATSYEQYF. CDR3 coding DNA: TGCAGTGCTAGAGAGCTAGCGACCTCCTACGAGCAGTACTTC.